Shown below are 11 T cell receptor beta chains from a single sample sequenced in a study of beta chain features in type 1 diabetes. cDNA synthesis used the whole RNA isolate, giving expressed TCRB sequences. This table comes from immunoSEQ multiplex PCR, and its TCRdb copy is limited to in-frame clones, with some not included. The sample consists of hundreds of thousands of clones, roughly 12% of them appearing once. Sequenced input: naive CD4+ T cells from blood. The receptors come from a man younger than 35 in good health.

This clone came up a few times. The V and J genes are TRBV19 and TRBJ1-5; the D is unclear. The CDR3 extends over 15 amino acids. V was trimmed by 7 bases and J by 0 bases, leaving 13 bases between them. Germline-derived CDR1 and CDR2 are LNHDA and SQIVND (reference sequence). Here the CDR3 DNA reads TGTGCCAGTACCCTGGGTGGAGGTAGCAATCAGCCCCAGCATTTT. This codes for CASTLGGGSNQPQHF.

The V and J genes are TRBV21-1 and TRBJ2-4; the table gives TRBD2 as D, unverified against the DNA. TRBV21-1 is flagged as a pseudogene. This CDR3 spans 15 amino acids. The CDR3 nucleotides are TGTGCCAGCAGCCTCCTATTGGTGGCCAAAAACATTCAGTACTTC. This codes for CASSLLLVAKNIQYF.

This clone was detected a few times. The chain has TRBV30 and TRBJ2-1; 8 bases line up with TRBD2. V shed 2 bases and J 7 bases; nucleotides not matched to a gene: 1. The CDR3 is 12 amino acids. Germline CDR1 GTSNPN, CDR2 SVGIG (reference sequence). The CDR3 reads CAWSSGSNEQFF. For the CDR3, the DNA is TGTGCCTGGAGTAGCGGGAGTAATGAGCAGTTCTTC.

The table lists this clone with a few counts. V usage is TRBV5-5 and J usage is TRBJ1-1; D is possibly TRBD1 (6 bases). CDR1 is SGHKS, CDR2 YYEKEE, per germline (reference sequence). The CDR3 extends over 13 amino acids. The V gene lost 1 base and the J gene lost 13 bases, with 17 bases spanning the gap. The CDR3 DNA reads TGTGCCAGCAGCTTGCTCGCAGGGGATCGTAGTTTCTTT. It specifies CASSLLAGDRSFF.

This CDR3 reads CASSQLTSGSDEQYF. CDR3 in DNA: TGTGCCAGCAGCCAGTTGACTAGCGGGAGTGATGAGCAGTACTTC. The gene calls are TRBV4-2 and TRBJ2-7; 12 nucleotides match TRBD2. Germline values: CDR1 LGHNA, CDR2 YNFKEQ. V was pared by 3 bases and J by 7 bases, with 7 bases of the junction left unmatched. The CDR3 contains 15 residues.

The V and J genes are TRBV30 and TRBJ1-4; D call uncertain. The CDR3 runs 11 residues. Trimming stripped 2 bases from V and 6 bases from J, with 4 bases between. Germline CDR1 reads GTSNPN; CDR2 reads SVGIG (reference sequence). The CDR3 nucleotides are TGTGCCTGGAGTCCCGATGAAAAACTGTTTTTT. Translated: CAWSPDEKLFF. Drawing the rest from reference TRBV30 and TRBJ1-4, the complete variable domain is SQTIHQWPATLVQPVGSPLSLECTVEGTSNPNLYWYRQAAGRGLQLLFYSVGIGQISSEVPQNLSASRPQDRQFILSSKKLLLSDSGFYLCAWSPDEKLFFGSGTQLSVL.

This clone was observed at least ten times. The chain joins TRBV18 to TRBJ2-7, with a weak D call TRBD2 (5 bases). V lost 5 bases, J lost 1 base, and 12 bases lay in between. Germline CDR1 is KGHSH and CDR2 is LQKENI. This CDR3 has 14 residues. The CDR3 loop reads CASSSRTSSYEQYF. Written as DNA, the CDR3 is TGTGCCAGCTCATCCCGAACTAGTTCCTACGAGCAGTACTTC.

CDR3 bases: TGTGCCAGCAGCCTACAGGGGGGTGGCAATCAGCCCCAGCATTTT. This sequence encodes CASSLQGGGNQPQHF. J is TRBJ1-5 and V is TRBV2; the match to TRBD1 covers 8 bases. The trim removed 6 bases at V and 2 bases at J, leaving 6 bases unmatched. This CDR3 spans 15 amino acids. The germline V gene has CDR1 SNHLY and CDR2 FYNNEI. The variable domain in full, completed from reference TRBV2 and TRBJ1-5, reads EPEVTQTPSHQVTQMGQEVILRCVPISNHLYFYWYRQILGQKVEFLVSFYNNEISEKSEIFDDQFSVERPDGSNFTLKIRSTKLEDSAMYFCASSLQGGGNQPQHFGDGTRLSIL.

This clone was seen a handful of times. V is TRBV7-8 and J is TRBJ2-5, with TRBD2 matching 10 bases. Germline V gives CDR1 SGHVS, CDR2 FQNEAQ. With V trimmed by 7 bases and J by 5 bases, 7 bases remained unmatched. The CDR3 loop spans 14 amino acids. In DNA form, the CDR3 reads TGTGCCAGCAACGACGGGGGACTAGCGGAGACCCAGTACTTC. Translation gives CASNDGGLAETQYF. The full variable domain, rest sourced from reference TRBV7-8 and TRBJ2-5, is GAGVSQSPRYKVAKRGQDVALRCDPISGHVSLFWYQQALGQGPEFLTYFQNEAQLDKSGLPSDRFFAERPEGSVSTLKIQRTQQEDSAVYLCASNDGGLAETQYFGPGTRLLVL.

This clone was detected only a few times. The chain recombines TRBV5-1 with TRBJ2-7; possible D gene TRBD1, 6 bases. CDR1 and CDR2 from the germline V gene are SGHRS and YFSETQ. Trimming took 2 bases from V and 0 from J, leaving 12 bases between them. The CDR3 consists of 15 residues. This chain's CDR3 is CASSFWGQRSYEQYF. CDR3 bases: TGCGCCAGCAGCTTTTGGGGACAACGCTCCTACGAGCAGTACTTC.

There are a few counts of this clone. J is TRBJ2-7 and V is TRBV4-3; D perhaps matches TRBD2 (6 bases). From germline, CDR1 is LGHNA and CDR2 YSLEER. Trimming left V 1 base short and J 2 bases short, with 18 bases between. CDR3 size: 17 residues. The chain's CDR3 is CASSQGVSGALTYEQYF. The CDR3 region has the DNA TGCGCCAGCAGCCAAGGGGTTAGCGGAGCTCTGACCTACGAGCAGTACTTC.